The T cell receptor (beta chain) described here comes from a study of T-cell memory formation after mild COVID-19. Deletions cut 4 bases from V and 4 bases from J, with 8 bases between. The CDR3 runs to 13 residues. Germline CDR1 SGDLS, CDR2 YYNGEE. This clonotype was found a few times. Its specificity is unknown. TCRdb independently ran MiXCR on the 5' RACE reads; one entry per CDR3 protein. The repertoire holds roughly 150,000 distinct CDR3 sequences, with under 15% as singletons. Whole-study results and caveats: From day 15 to 85, contracting clones were balanced between CD4 and CD8, whereas later expanders leaned toward CD4+.

The clonotype comes from a young man who had mild COVID-19 (a few samples of this study predate the infection). Cell type and time point are not known. The material sequenced was PBMCs or a T cell subset sorted from them (not recorded which). The V gene is TRBV9, the J gene TRBJ2-2; D gene unclear. The CDR3 spells CASSSRATGELFF. The CDR3 region has the DNA TGTGCCAGCAGCTCTCGAGCCACCGGGGAGCTGTTTTTT.